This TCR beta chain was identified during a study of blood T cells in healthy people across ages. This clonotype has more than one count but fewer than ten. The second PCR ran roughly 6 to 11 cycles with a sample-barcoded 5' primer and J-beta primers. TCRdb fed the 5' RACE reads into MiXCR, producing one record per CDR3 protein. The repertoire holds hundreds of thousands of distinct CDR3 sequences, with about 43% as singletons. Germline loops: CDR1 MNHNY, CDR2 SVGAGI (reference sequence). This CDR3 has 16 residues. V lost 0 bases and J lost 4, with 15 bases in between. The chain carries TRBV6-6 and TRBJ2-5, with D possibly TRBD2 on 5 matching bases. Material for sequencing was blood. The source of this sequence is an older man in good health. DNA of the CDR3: TGTGCCAGCAGTTACTCGACTACACCCTCATCAGAGACCCAGTACTTC. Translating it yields CASSYSTTPSSETQYF.